The 28 T cell receptor beta chains reported below all come from one sample, sequenced in a study of identical twins. MiXCR, applied by TCRdb to the 5' RACE reads, yields one record per CDR3 protein. The sample lists 130,000 to 150,000 distinct CDR3 sequences; roughly 3.3% were seen once. The sequencing input was memory T cells sorted from blood. The receptors stem from a man aged 18-30 years in good health.

This clonotype was counted a few times. This chain connects TRBV3-1 to TRBJ2-1, with TRBD1 matching over 9 bases. The CDR3 totals 14 residues. The germline gives CDR1 LGHDT, CDR2 YNNKEL (reference sequence). The V segment lost 0 bases and the J segment 15 bases; nucleotides outside the gene matches: 9. The CDR3 here is CASSQDPSGTGSFF. The CDR3 DNA reads as TGTGCCAGCAGCCAAGACCCATCCGGGACAGGGTCGTTCTTC.

This clonotype occurred many times. The chain has TRBV7-8 and TRBJ2-5, with 10 bases lining up with TRBD2. V shed 0 bases and J 5 bases; nucleotides not matched to a gene: 6. Germline CDR1 reads SGHVS; CDR2 reads FQNEAQ. The CDR3 extends over 16 amino acids. CDR3 sequence (DNA): TGTGCCAGCAGCTTAGCGGTATTAGCGGGAGGCGAGACCCAGTACTTC. Its protein product is CASSLAVLAGGETQYF. Complete variable domain (other parts from reference TRBV7-8 and TRBJ2-5): GAGVSQSPRYKVAKRGQDVALRCDPISGHVSLFWYQQALGQGPEFLTYFQNEAQLDKSGLPSDRFFAERPEGSVSTLKIQRTQQEDSAVYLCASSLAVLAGGETQYFGPGTRLLVL.

This clonotype was detected ten times or more. The CDR3 coding sequence is TGCAGTGCTAGAAGGGACTACGCCAATGAGCAGTTCTTC. Translation gives CSARRDYANEQFF. The chain has TRBV20-1 and TRBJ2-1, with 7 bases aligning to TRBD2. The CDR3 has 13 amino acids. Germline CDR1 DFQATT, CDR2 SNEGSKA (reference sequence). Trimming removed 2 bases from V and 6 bases from J; junction bases left unmatched: 4.

At least ten counts were recorded for this clonotype. The chain links TRBV7-9 to TRBJ2-2; D unresolved. The germline CDR1 and CDR2 sequences are SEHNR and FQNEAQ (reference sequence). The CDR3 consists of 13 residues. V gave up 7 bases and J gave up 6 bases, with 12 bases separating them. CDR3 in amino acids: CASINTAPGELFF. The CDR3 bases are TGTGCCAGCATCAATACGGCGCCCGGGGAGCTGTTTTTT.

This clonotype occurred many times. The rearrangement uses TRBV6-5 and TRBJ1-4; weak D call: TRBD1 (5 bases). Germline-derived CDR1 and CDR2 are MNHEY and SVGAGI. This CDR3 spans 14 amino acids. Trimming removed 5 bases at V and 8 bases at J, with 15 bases between. CDR3 amino acids: CASSPGGVREKLFF. Here the CDR3 DNA reads TGTGCCAGCAGTCCGGGGGGGGTGAGGGAAAAACTGTTTTTT.

This clonotype has just a few counts. The V and J genes are TRBV2 and TRBJ1-1; maybe TRBD1 (5 bases). V lost 6 bases to trimming and J lost 0 bases, with 11 bases between them. Germline V lookup: CDR1 SNHLY, CDR2 FYNNEI. The CDR3 runs 14 residues. CDR3 sequence (DNA): TGTGCCAGCAGCCACGGGGGGATGAACACTGAAGCTTTCTTT. Its protein is CASSHGGMNTEAFF.

In this sample, this clonotype turned up many times. This chain joins TRBV12-3 or TRBV12-4 and TRBJ1-2; 8 nucleotides line up with TRBD1. The junction had 9 bases not matched to a gene; V was cut back by 6 bases and J by 3 bases. This CDR3 has 15 residues. This chain's CDR3 is CASSSPGGGDYGYTF. Here the CDR3 DNA reads TGTGCCAGCAGCTCCCCAGGGGGCGGTGACTATGGCTACACCTTC.

This chain uses TRBV2 with TRBJ2-7; no clear D gene. The CDR3 consists of 13 residues. Germline CDR1 is SNHLY and CDR2 is FYNNEI. Trimming pared 9 bases from V and 2 bases from J, leaving 14 bases between. CDR3 DNA: TGTGCCAGTTTACAGTCGGGTGCCTACGAGCAGTACGTC. This codes for CASLQSGAYEQYV.

This clonotype was observed many times. The V gene is TRBV28, the J gene TRBJ1-2, with D possibly matching TRBD1 (5 bases). The CDR3 consists of 16 residues. Germline CDR1 and CDR2: MDHEN and SYDVKM. V lost 2 bases, J lost 4 bases, and 17 bases lay in between. The CDR3 DNA follows: TGTGCCAGCAGTTTACCGGATGGGGGAGGAGGCTATGGCTACACCTTC. Encoded protein: CASSLPDGGGGYGYTF.

This clonotype showed up many times. The chain is built from TRBV5-6 and TRBJ2-1; the D gene is possibly TRBD1 (6 bases). The V end lost 1 base, the J end lost 2 bases, and 10 bases lay between the germline ends. Germline V gives CDR1 SGHDT, CDR2 YYEEEE. This CDR3 region has 15 residues. CDR3 sequence: CASSLTTGPYNEQFF. In DNA form, the CDR3 reads TGTGCCAGCAGCTTGACTACAGGGCCCTACAATGAGCAGTTCTTC. Full variable domain (remainder filled in from reference TRBV5-6 and TRBJ2-1): DAGVTQSPTHLIKTRGQQVTLRCSPKSGHDTVSWYQQALGQGPQFIFQYYEEEERQRGNFPDRFSGHQFPNYSSELNVNALLLGDSALYLCASSLTTGPYNEQFFGPGTRLTVL.

This clonotype was observed many times. The rearrangement joins TRBV7-2 to TRBJ2-3, with TRBD2 matching 7 bases. The V and J ends lost 10 bases and 2 bases, in that order; junction bases with no gene match: 12. The CDR3 runs 15 residues. Germline-derived CDR1 and CDR2 are SGHTA and FQGNSA. The chain's CDR3 is CAIPRRDYVTDTQYF. DNA for the CDR3: TGTGCCATCCCGCGCCGGGACTACGTCACAGATACGCAGTATTTT.

This clonotype was seen at least ten times. This chain uses TRBV15 with TRBJ2-3; no definite D call. There are 14 residues in the CDR3. V dropped 4 bases and J dropped 2 bases, with 10 bases sitting between them. Per germline, CDR1 LNHNV and CDR2 YYDKDF (reference sequence). CDR3 nucleotide sequence: TGTGCCACCAGCAACGCCCGATTCACAGATACGCAGTATTTT. Translated, it gives CATSNARFTDTQYF. Full variable domain (missing parts from reference TRBV15 and TRBJ2-3): DAMVIQNPRYQVTQFGKPVTLSCSQTLNHNVMYWYQQKSSQAPKLLFHYYDKDFNNEADTPDNFQSRRPNTSFCFLDIRSPGLGDTAMYLCATSNARFTDTQYFGPGTRLTVL.

The table lists this clonotype with many counts. The CDR3 spells CSASRPSTSTDTQYF. The CDR3 region has the DNA TGCAGTGCTAGCCGACCATCTACAAGCACAGATACGCAGTATTTT. This chain connects TRBV20-1 to TRBJ2-3; D call uncertain. The CDR3 consists of 15 residues. The V and J ends lost 3 bases and 0 bases respectively, with 13 bases between them. Per the germline V gene, CDR1 is DFQATT and CDR2 is SNEGSKA (reference sequence).

This clonotype has a count of ten or more. The rearrangement uses TRBV7-9 and TRBJ2-3; the D is unclear. The V gene's germline CDR1 is SEHNR and CDR2 FQNEAQ (reference sequence). The CDR3 extends over 13 amino acids. V lost 3 bases to trimming and J lost 0 bases, with 4 bases between them. Written as DNA, the CDR3 is TGTGCCAGCAGCTTTTTCAGCACAGATACGCAGTATTTT. Amino acid sequence: CASSFFSTDTQYF.

This clonotype was detected ten times or more. This chain links TRBV28 with TRBJ1-3; D ambiguous. This CDR3 spans 14 amino acids. Germline lookup yields CDR1 MDHEN and CDR2 SYDVKM. Between the trimmed V and J ends, which lost 2 bases and 0 bases, there was a span of 5 bases. The CDR3 loop is CASSLQLSGNTIYF. CDR3 nucleotide sequence: TGTGCCAGCAGTTTACAGCTCTCTGGAAACACCATATATTTT.

The sample holds many counts of this clonotype. This chain uses TRBV7-3 with TRBJ2-1; no definite D call. Germline loops: CDR1 SGHTA, CDR2 FQGTGA. V was pared by 1 base and J by 0 bases, with 16 bases between. CDR3 size: 18 residues. The CDR3 DNA reads TGTGCCAGCAGCTTAAACGCCCCTGGAACAAGCTCCTACAATGAGCAGTTCTTC. Translated: CASSLNAPGTSSYNEQFF.

This clonotype was counted at least ten times. The chain has TRBV12-3 or TRBV12-4 and TRBJ2-1, with a possible D match to TRBD2 (5 bases). Trimming took off 5 bases at V and 6 bases at J, with 17 bases between the two ends. The CDR3 is 15 amino acids. CDR3 nucleotides: TGTGCCAGCAGTATCCGCCCGGGGTATCGCAATGAGCAGTTCTTC. Its translation is CASSIRPGYRNEQFF.

This clonotype was seen many times. J is TRBJ2-3 and V is TRBV5-1; perhaps TRBD2 as D (5 bases). Looked up from germline, CDR1 is SGHRS and CDR2 is YFSETQ. Trimming shortened V by 3 bases and J by 1 base, and 15 bases separated the two germline ends. The CDR3 totals 16 residues. The CDR3 region is CASSSRARGGTDTQYF. CDR3 bases: TGCGCCAGCAGCTCGAGGGCCCGGGGAGGCACAGATACGCAGTATTTT.

Ten or more counts support this clonotype. The chain links TRBV4-3 to TRBJ2-1; 7 positions match TRBD2. Looked up from germline, CDR1 is LGHNA and CDR2 is YSLEER. The CDR3 has 16 residues. After removal of 3 bases from V and 8 bases from J, the junction contained 13 bases not matched to a gene. This chain's CDR3 is CASSQETGTTVYEQFF. The CDR3 DNA reads TGCGCCAGCAGCCAGGAAACGGGGACTACAGTCTATGAGCAGTTCTTC.

This clonotype has ten or more counts. The genes are TRBV5-1 and TRBJ2-5; D is unresolved. The CDR3 totals 14 residues. Germline CDR1 and CDR2: SGHRS and YFSETQ. The ends were cut back, 0 bases at V and 4 bases at J, with 10 bases in the middle. CDR3 loop: CASSLAWAAETQYF. CDR3 in DNA: TGCGCCAGCAGCTTGGCCTGGGCCGCAGAGACCCAGTACTTC.

This clonotype occurred many times. V usage is TRBV11-3 and J usage is TRBJ2-1, with D possibly being TRBD1 (7 bases). Germline values: CDR1 SGHNT, CDR2 YENEEA. V was cut by 5 bases and J by 12 bases, with 20 bases left in between. The CDR3 sequence is 14 residues long. CDR3: CASSPNDREVGQFF. DNA of the CDR3: TGTGCCAGCAGCCCGAATGACAGGGAGGTAGGGCAGTTCTTC.

In this sample, this clonotype turned up a few times. This chain links TRBV3-1 with TRBJ1-5; D gene uncertain. The V gene lost 0 bases and the J gene lost 4 bases, with 10 bases spanning the gap. The CDR3 totals 15 residues. Germline-derived CDR1 and CDR2 are LGHDT and YNNKEL (reference sequence). CDR3 coding DNA: TGTGCCAGCAGCCAAGATCCCCGGGCGAATCAGCCCCAGCATTTT. Encoded protein: CASSQDPRANQPQHF. The full variable domain, in which reference TRBV3-1 and TRBJ1-5 provide the parts outside the CDR3, is DTAVSQTPKYLVTQMGNDKSIKCEQNLGHDTMYWYKQDSKKFLKIMFSYNNKELIINETVPNRFSPKSPDKAHLNLHINSLELGDSAVYFCASSQDPRANQPQHFGDGTRLSIL.

Regarding this clonotype: A much more abundant neighbour one base away suggests this may be a read error. The genes are TRBV20-1 and TRBJ2-1; the match to TRBD2 covers 11 bases. The CDR3 is 14 amino acids. Germline lookup yields CDR1 DFQATT and CDR2 SNEGSKA (reference sequence). CDR3 loop: CSAGTSGSYNEQVF. Here the CDR3 DNA reads TGCAGTGCTGGGACTAGCGGCTCCTACAATGAGCAGGTCTTC.

The sample holds many counts of this clonotype. This chain joins TRBV12-5 and TRBJ2-5; D is unresolved. The CDR3 is 11 residues long. V was pared by 6 bases and J by 5 bases, with 7 bases between. Germline V gives CDR1 LGHNT, CDR2 FRNRAP. Here the CDR3 reads CASGFEETQYF. CDR3 DNA sequence: TGTGCTAGTGGCTTCGAGGAGACCCAGTACTTC.

In this sample, this clonotype turned up many times. The gene calls are TRBV20-1 and TRBJ2-7; 11 nucleotides match TRBD1. Germline CDR1 is DFQATT and CDR2 is SNEGSKA (reference sequence). CDR3 length: 12 amino acids. Losses at the gene ends were 7 bases for V and 5 bases for J; bases not matched to a gene: 4. In DNA, the CDR3 is TGCAGTGTGGACAGGGGGCTGGACGAGCAGTACTTC. It translates to CSVDRGLDEQYF.

This clonotype was recorded at least ten times. The V call is TRBV7-9, the J call TRBJ1-2; 12 bases match TRBD1. Per the germline V gene, CDR1 is SEHNR and CDR2 is FQNEAQ (reference sequence). This CDR3 comprises 17 residues. Trimming took 6 bases from V and 4 from J; bases not matched to a gene: 12. CDR3 protein: CASSYTGTGGDLYGYTF. The CDR3, as DNA: TGTGCCAGCAGTTATACCGGGACAGGGGGCGACCTCTATGGCTACACCTTC. The full variable domain, completed using reference TRBV7-9 and TRBJ1-2, is DTGVSQNPRHKITKRGQNVTFRCDPISEHNRLYWYRQTLGQGPEFLTYFQNEAQLEKSRLLSDRFSAERPKGSFSTLEIQRTEQGDSAMYLCASSYTGTGGDLYGYTFGSGTRLTVV.

This clonotype has ten or more counts. The chain links TRBV5-5 to TRBJ2-1; the D gene could be TRBD1 or TRBD2 (6 bases each). The V gene's germline CDR1 is SGHKS and CDR2 YYEKEE (reference sequence). This CDR3 is 14 amino acids long. Trimming removed 0 bases at V and 3 bases at J, with 7 bases between. The DNA for the CDR3 is TGTGCCAGCAGCTTGGAGGGGGGCTACAATGAGCAGTTCTTC. The encoded protein is CASSLEGGYNEQFF.

This clonotype has a handful of counts. V usage is TRBV20-1 and J usage is TRBJ1-5; the match to TRBD1 covers 12 bases. This CDR3 has 14 residues. The germline V gene encodes CDR1 DFQATT and CDR2 SNEGSKA (reference sequence). With 6 bases clipped from V and 6 bases from J, the junction kept 6 bases outside the gene matches. The CDR3 sequence is CSAGDRGHGQPQHF. Here the CDR3 DNA reads TGCAGTGCCGGGGACAGGGGGCACGGTCAGCCCCAGCATTTT.